The present TCR beta chain was sequenced within a study of T cells in Graves' hyperthyroidism and ophthalmopathy. What was amplified from RNA transcripts were TCR beta CDR3 regions. First-round RT-PCR of the TCR CDR3 relied on the HTBI primer set. MiXCR, applied by TCRdb to the multiplex PCR reads, yields one record per CDR3 protein. The data contain more than 500,000 distinct CDR3 sequences, around 42% of them singletons. This CDR3 is 8 amino acids long. Looked up from germline, CDR1 is SQVTM and CDR2 is ANQGSEA. V lost 7 bases and J 5 bases, leaving 2 bases between the germline ends. The sequence derives from an adult woman with Graves' disease, either hyperthyroidism or ophthalmopathy (not recorded which). The source material was peripheral blood or thyroid tissue (not recorded which). The gene calls are TRBV29-1 and TRBJ1-2, with D hard to call. CDR3 sequence (DNA): TGCAGCGAATATGGCTACACCTTC. It is translated as CSEYGYTF.